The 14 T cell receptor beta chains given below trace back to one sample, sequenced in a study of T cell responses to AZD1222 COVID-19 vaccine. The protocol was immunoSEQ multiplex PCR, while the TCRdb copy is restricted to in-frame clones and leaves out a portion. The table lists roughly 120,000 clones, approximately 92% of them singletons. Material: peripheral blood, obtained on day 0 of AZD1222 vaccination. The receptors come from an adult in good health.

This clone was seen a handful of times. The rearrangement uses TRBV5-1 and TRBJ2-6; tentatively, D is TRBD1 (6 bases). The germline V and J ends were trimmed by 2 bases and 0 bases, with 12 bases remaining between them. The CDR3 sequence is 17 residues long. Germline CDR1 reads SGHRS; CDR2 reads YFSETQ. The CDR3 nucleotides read TGCGCCAGCAGCTTCCAGGGGACCAGCTCTGGGGCCAACGTCCTGACTTTC. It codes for CASSFQGTSSGANVLTF. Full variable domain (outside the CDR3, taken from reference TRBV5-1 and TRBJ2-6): KAGVTQTPRYLIKTRGQQVTLSCSPISGHRSVSWYQQTPGQGLQFLFEYFSETQRNKGNFPGRFSGRQFSNSRSEMNVSTLELGDSALYLCASSFQGTSSGANVLTFGAGSRLTVL.

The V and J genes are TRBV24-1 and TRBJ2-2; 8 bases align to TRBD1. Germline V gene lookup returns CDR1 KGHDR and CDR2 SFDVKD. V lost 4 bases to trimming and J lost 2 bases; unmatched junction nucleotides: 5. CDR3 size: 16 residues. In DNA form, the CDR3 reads TGTGCCACCAGTGACTCGGACAGGGCAAACACCGGGGAGCTGTTTTTT. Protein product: CATSDSDRANTGELFF.

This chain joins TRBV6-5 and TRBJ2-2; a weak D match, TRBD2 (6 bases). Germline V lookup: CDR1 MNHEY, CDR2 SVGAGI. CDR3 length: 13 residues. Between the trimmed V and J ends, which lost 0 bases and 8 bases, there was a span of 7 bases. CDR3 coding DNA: TGTGCCAGCAGTTACTCTGGGACTGGGGAGCTGTTTTTT. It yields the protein CASSYSGTGELFF.

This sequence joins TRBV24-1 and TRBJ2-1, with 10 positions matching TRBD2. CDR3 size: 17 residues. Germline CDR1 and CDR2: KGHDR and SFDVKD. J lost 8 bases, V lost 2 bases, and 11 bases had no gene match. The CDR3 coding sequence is TGTGCCACCAGTGATTCTAGCAGCGGGAGGGCCTTCTATGAGCAGTTCTTC. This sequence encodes CATSDSSSGRAFYEQFF.

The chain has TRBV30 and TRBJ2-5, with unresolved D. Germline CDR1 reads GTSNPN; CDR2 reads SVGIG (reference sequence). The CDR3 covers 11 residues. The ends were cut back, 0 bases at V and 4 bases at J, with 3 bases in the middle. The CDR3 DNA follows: TGTGCCTGGAGTGTACGAGAGACCCAGTACTTC. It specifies CAWSVRETQYF.

CDR3 amino acids: CASGTGKAGELFF. The CDR3 nucleotides read TGTGCCAGCGGGACAGGGAAGGCCGGGGAGCTGTTTTTT. The chain is built from TRBV12-3 or TRBV12-4 and TRBJ2-2; TRBD1 matches 9 bases. The length of the CDR3 is 13 residues. With V trimmed by 8 bases and J by 6 bases, 4 bases remained unmatched.

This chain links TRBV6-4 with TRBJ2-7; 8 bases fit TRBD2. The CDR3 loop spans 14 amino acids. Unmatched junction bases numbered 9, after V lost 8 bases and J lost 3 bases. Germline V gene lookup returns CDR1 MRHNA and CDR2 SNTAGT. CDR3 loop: CASVSASGFYEQYF. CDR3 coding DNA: TGTGCCAGCGTGTCGGCTAGCGGGTTCTACGAGCAGTACTTC.

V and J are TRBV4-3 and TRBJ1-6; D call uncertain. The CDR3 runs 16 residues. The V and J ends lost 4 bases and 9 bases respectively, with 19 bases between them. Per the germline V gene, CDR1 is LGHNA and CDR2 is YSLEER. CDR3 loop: CASSLSGRTRGSPLHF. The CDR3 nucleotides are TGCGCCAGCAGCCTATCCGGGAGGACCAGAGGTTCACCCCTCCACTTT.

This CDR3 is CAWRPGQGAVKLFF. The CDR3 DNA sequence: TGTGCCTGGAGGCCGGGACAGGGGGCCGTAAAACTGTTTTTT. V is TRBV30 and J is TRBJ1-4, with TRBD1 identical over 12 bases. Germline assignment: CDR1 GTSNPN and CDR2 SVGIG (reference sequence). V lost 3 bases, J lost 10 bases, and 6 bases stayed unmatched. The CDR3 has 14 residues.

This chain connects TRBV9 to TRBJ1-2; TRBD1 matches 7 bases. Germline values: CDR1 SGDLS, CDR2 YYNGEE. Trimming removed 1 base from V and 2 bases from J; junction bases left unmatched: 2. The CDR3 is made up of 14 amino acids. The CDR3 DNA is TGTGCCAGCAGCGTACCGACAGGGAACTATGGCTACACCTTC. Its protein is CASSVPTGNYGYTF.

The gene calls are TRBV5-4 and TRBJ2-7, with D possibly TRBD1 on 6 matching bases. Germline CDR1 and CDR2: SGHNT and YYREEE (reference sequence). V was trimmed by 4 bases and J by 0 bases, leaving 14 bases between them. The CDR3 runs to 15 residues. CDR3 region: CASSRAGTFSYEQYF. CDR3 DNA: TGTGCCAGCAGCCGCGCCGGGACATTCTCCTACGAGCAGTACTTC.

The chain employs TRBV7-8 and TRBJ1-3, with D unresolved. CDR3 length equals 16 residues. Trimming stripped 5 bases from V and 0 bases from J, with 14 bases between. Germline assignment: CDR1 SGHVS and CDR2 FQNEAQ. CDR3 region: CASSHLSWSSGNTIYF. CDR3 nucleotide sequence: TGTGCCAGCAGCCACTTATCGTGGAGCTCTGGAAACACCATATATTTT.

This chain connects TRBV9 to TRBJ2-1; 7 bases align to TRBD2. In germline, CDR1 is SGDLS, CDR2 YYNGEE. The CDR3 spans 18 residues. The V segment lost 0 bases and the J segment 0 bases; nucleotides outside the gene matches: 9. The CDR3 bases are TGTGCCAGCAGCGTAGTGGGTGAGGGCGGGAGCTCCTACAATGAGCAGTTCTTC. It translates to CASSVVGEGGSSYNEQFF. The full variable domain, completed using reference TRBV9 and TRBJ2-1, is DSGVTQTPKHLITATGQRVTLRCSPRSGDLSVYWYQQSLDQGLQFLIQYYNGEERAKGNILERFSAQQFPDLHSELNLSSLELGDSALYFCASSVVGEGGSSYNEQFFGPGTRLTVL.

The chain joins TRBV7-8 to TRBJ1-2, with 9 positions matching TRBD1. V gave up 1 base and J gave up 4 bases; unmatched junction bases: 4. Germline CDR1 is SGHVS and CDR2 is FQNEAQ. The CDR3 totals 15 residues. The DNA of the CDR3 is TGTGCCAGCAGCTTAGGGGGGACAGGGCTCTATGGCTACACCTTC. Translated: CASSLGGTGLYGYTF. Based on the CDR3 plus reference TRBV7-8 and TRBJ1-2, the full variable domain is GAGVSQSPRYKVAKRGQDVALRCDPISGHVSLFWYQQALGQGPEFLTYFQNEAQLDKSGLPSDRFFAERPEGSVSTLKIQRTQQEDSAVYLCASSLGGTGLYGYTFGSGTRLTVV.